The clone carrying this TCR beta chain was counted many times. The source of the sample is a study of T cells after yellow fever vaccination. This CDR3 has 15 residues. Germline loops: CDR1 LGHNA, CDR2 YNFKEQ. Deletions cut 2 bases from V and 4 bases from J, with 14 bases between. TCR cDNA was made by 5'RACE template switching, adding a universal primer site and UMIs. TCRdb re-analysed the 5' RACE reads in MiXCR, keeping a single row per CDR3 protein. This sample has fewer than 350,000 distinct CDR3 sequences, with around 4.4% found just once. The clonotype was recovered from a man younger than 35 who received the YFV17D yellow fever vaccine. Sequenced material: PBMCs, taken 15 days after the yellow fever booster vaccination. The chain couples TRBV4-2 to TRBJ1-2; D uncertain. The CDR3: CASSQKSSQVYGYTF. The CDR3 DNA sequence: TGTGCCAGCAGCCAAAAAAGCAGTCAGGTCTATGGCTACACCTTC.